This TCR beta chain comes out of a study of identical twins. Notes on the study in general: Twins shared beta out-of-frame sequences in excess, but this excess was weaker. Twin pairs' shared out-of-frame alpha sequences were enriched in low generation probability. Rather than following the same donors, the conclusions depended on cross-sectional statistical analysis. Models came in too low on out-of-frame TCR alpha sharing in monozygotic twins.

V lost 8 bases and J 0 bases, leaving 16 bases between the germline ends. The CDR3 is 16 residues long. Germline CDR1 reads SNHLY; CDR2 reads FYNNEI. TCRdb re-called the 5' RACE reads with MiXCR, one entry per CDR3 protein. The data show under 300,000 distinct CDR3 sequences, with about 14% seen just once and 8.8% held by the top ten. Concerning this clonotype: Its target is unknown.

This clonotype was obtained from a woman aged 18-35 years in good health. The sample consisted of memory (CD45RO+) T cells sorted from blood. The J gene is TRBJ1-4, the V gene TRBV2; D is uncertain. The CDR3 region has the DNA TGTGCCAGCCTGGAGATGTCCTTCGCAACTAATGAAAAACTGTTTTTT. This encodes CASLEMSFATNEKLFF.